This T cell receptor beta chain was sequenced for a study of shared clonotypes between healthy human individuals. Using immunoSEQ multiplex PCR, the repertoire was profiled, and TCRdb retains in-frame clones only, with some absent. The sample lists approximately 1.5 million clones, nearly 99% occurring once. The CDR3 spans 16 residues. V lost 1 base and J lost 3; bases outside the gene matches: 6. Germline V lookup: CDR1 KGHSH, CDR2 LQKENI. V is TRBV18 and J is TRBJ1-3; 7 bases line up with TRBD1. What was sequenced was naive CD4+ T cells sorted from blood. Subset indicated: CD45RA+ positively selected. This sequence was found in a man aged 30-40 years in good health. The CDR3 reads CASSPQQGVGGNTIYF. CDR3 bases: TGTGCCAGCTCACCACAGCAGGGGGTCGGTGGAAACACCATATATTTT. Supplemented by reference TRBV18 and TRBJ1-3, the full variable domain reads NAGVMQNPRHLVRRRGQEARLRCSPMKGHSHVYWYRQLPEEGLKFMVYLQKENIIDESGMPKERFSAEFPKEGPSILRIQQVVRGDSAAYFCASSPQQGVGGNTIYFGEGSWLTVV.